The 19 T cell receptor beta chains presented below share a single source sample, sequenced in a study of early T cells in non-severe SARS-CoV-2 infection. MiXCR, run by TCRdb on the 5' RACE reads, gives a single entry per CDR3 protein. The table records under 70,000 distinct CDR3 sequences, around 10% of them present only once. The sample was whole blood. These receptors originate from an adult who was a healthcare worker with PCR-confirmed SARS-CoV-2 infection or an uninfected control (not recorded which).

This clonotype was seen only a few times. The DNA for the CDR3 is TGTGCCAGCAGTCCCAGTAGCACCGGGGAGACCCAGTACTTC. Protein sequence: CASSPSSTGETQYF. The chain is built from TRBV7-3 and TRBJ2-5; no reliable D call. CDR3 length: 14 residues. Germline V gene lookup returns CDR1 SGHTA and CDR2 FQGTGA. The V and J ends lost 6 bases and 5 bases respectively, with 16 bases between them.

This clonotype was seen only a few times. V is TRBV27 and J is TRBJ2-7; D is uncertain. Germline V gene sequence: CDR1 MNHEY, CDR2 SMNVEV (reference sequence). Deletions cut 2 bases from V and 0 bases from J, with 8 bases between. The CDR3 length is 14 residues. CDR3 amino acids: CASSLRGTSYEQYF. CDR3 DNA sequence: TGTGCCAGCAGTTTAAGAGGCACCTCCTACGAGCAGTACTTC.

This clonotype appeared a few times. This chain links TRBV5-6 with TRBJ2-7; TRBD1 matches at 9 bases. This CDR3 is 15 amino acids long. Unmatched junction bases numbered 4, after V lost 0 bases and J lost 3 bases. Germline CDR1 SGHDT, CDR2 YYEEEE. The CDR3 DNA is TGTGCCAGCAGCTTGGGGGACAGGGAGTACTACGAGCAGTACTTC. Protein: CASSLGDREYYEQYF.

This sequence joins TRBV4-1 and TRBJ2-7; TRBD1 matches 7 bases. The CDR3 consists of 14 residues. The J segment lost 4 bases and the V segment lost 5 bases, leaving 8 bases of the junction unmatched. Germline V CDR1 and CDR2: MGHRA, YSYEKL. For the CDR3, the DNA is TGCGCCAGCAGCTTTTCCGGGACAGATTACGAGCAGTACTTC. Amino acid sequence: CASSFSGTDYEQYF.

This clonotype was counted many times. This chain connects TRBV7-9 to TRBJ1-1, with 9 nucleotides matching TRBD1. The CDR3 is 16 amino acids. J was trimmed by 0 bases and V by 3 bases; bases with no gene match: 5. Germline V gene data show CDR1 as SEHNR and CDR2 as FQNEAQ (reference sequence). The CDR3 coding sequence is TGTGCCAGCAGCTTGGGACAGGGAGTGATGAACACTGAAGCTTTCTTT. Its translation is CASSLGQGVMNTEAFF.

This clonotype showed up just a few times. The V call is TRBV28, the J call TRBJ2-7, with 10 bases fitting TRBD1. CDR1 is MDHEN, CDR2 SYDVKM, per germline. J gave up 4 bases and V 4 bases, and 16 bases lay outside the gene matches. The length of the CDR3 is 18 residues. This chain's CDR3 is CASSSTSAGDRGSYEQYF. The CDR3 DNA is TGTGCCAGCAGTTCCACATCGGCCGGGGACAGGGGATCATACGAGCAGTACTTC.

This clonotype showed up just a few times. The chain joins TRBV2 to TRBJ2-1; weak D call: TRBD2 (5 bases). Trimming pared 2 bases from V and 4 bases from J, leaving 15 bases between. The CDR3 sequence is 16 residues long. Looked up from germline, CDR1 is SNHLY and CDR2 is FYNNEI. CDR3 protein: CASSEIGDTIYNEQFF. CDR3 coding DNA: TGTGCCAGCAGTGAAATCGGGGATACCATATACAATGAGCAGTTCTTC. Full variable domain (remainder filled in from reference TRBV2 and TRBJ2-1): EPEVTQTPSHQVTQMGQEVILRCVPISNHLYFYWYRQILGQKVEFLVSFYNNEISEKSEIFDDQFSVERPDGSNFTLKIRSTKLEDSAMYFCASSEIGDTIYNEQFFGPGTRLTVL.

The chain couples TRBV5-4 to TRBJ2-3; TRBD1 or TRBD2 may be the D gene (5 bases each). The germline CDR1 and CDR2 sequences are SGHNT and YYREEE (reference sequence). V was clipped by 0 bases and J by 5 bases, with 7 bases between them. CDR3 length: 13 residues. The CDR3 nucleotides read TGTGCCAGCAGCTTGGGAGGGGAAGATACGCAGTATTTT. Its translation is CASSLGGEDTQYF.

This clonotype was observed at least ten times. V usage is TRBV7-2 and J usage is TRBJ2-3; TRBD2 aligns across 10 bases. Germline CDR1 SGHTA, CDR2 FQGNSA. V lost 6 bases and J lost 2; bases outside the gene matches: 5. The CDR3 contains 15 residues. CDR3 sequence (DNA): TGTGCCAGCAGACCTGGACTAGCGGTCACAGATACGCAGTATTTT. Its protein product is CASRPGLAVTDTQYF.

This clonotype appeared many times. This chain uses TRBV12-3 or TRBV12-4 with TRBJ2-2, with 8 positions matching TRBD2. The V segment lost 3 bases and the J segment 1 base; nucleotides outside the gene matches: 4. The CDR3 has 16 residues. The CDR3 reads CASSFGTSGNTGELFF. CDR3 nucleotide sequence: TGTGCCAGCAGTTTTGGAACTAGCGGGAACACCGGGGAGCTGTTTTTT.

This clonotype was observed at least ten times. The chain combines TRBV9 with TRBJ2-1; 14 positions agree with TRBD2. CDR3 length: 15 residues. The ends lost 3 bases at V and 8 bases at J; junction bases unmatched: 4. Germline V CDR1 and CDR2: SGDLS, YYNGEE. Here the CDR3 reads CASSETSGGAHEQFF. Here the CDR3 DNA reads TGTGCCAGCAGCGAGACTAGCGGGGGGGCTCATGAGCAGTTCTTC.

This clonotype appeared many times. The rearrangement links TRBV4-1 to TRBJ2-7; D remains unclear. The CDR3 covers 14 residues. Germline assignment: CDR1 MGHRA and CDR2 YSYEKL. V shed 3 bases and J shed 1 base, with 10 bases lying between them. CDR3 amino acids: CASSQAPGSYEQYF. The DNA for the CDR3 is TGCGCCAGCAGCCAGGCGCCCGGATCCTACGAGCAGTACTTC.

This clonotype has a single count. The chain links TRBV9 to TRBJ2-4; the D is unclear. The V and J ends lost 10 bases and 0 bases respectively, with 20 bases between them. The V gene's germline CDR1 is SGDLS and CDR2 YYNGEE. The CDR3 consists of 16 residues. The CDR3 loop is CAHRVDPCGAKNIQYF. The DNA for the CDR3 is TGTGCCCACAGAGTGGATCCCTGTGGAGCCAAAAACATTCAGTACTTC.

This clonotype was observed at least ten times. This rearrangement joins TRBV29-1 to TRBJ2-7, with 11 bases that match TRBD1. The V gene end was trimmed by 7 bases and the J gene end by 3 bases; junction bases not matched to a gene: 8. The CDR3 length is 14 residues. Germline CDR1 and CDR2: SQVTM and ANQGSEA. CDR3 in DNA: TGCAGCGCCGAGGACAGGGGGCGCGGCTACGAGCAGTACTTC. Translated: CSAEDRGRGYEQYF.

The rearrangement uses TRBV6-5 and TRBJ1-2; 7 bases map to TRBD1. The length of the CDR3 is 14 residues. V trimming: 2 bases; J trimming: 6 bases; junction bases outside the gene matches: 6. Germline loops: CDR1 MNHEY, CDR2 SVGAGI. CDR3 sequence (DNA): TGTGCCAGCAGTTACCCGACAGGGTCTCATGGCTACACCTTC. It codes for CASSYPTGSHGYTF.

This clonotype has only a few counts. The V gene is TRBV12-5, the J gene TRBJ2-5, with a tentative D call TRBD2 (5 bases). Trimming cost V 3 bases and J 0 bases, with 14 bases left between them. Germline assignment: CDR1 LGHNT and CDR2 FRNRAP. The CDR3 is 16 amino acids. The CDR3 reads CASGFSSAAYQETQYF. CDR3 nucleotide sequence: TGTGCTAGTGGTTTCAGCTCAGCGGCTTACCAAGAGACCCAGTACTTC.

A few counts support this clonotype. This rearrangement joins TRBV12-3 or TRBV12-4 to TRBJ2-1; either TRBD1 or TRBD2 may supply D (5 bases each). The CDR3 sequence is 16 residues long. The ends were cut back, 7 bases at V and 7 bases at J, with 23 bases in the middle. The DNA of the CDR3 is TGTGCCAGCACGACCACCGGGACGGGGCCTAGGAATGAGCAGTTCTTC. It encodes CASTTTGTGPRNEQFF.

The chain uses TRBV11-2 and TRBJ1-2; 9 bases match TRBD1. CDR3 length: 14 amino acids. CDR1 and CDR2 from the germline V gene are SGHAT and FQNNGV. After removal of 1 base from V and 8 bases from J, the junction contained 5 bases not matched to a gene. CDR3: CASSLGTGVYGYTF. The CDR3 DNA follows: TGTGCCAGCAGCTTAGGGACAGGGGTCTACGGCTACACCTTC.

There are many counts of this clonotype. At one end the junction does not follow the germline gene, possibly because of a read error. The chain carries TRBV6-1 and TRBJ2-7; D is ambiguous. The CDR3 extends over 10 amino acids. Germline values: CDR1 MNHNS, CDR2 SASEGT. The CDR3 region is CASSEASGVF. The CDR3 DNA is TGTGCCAGCAGTGAAGCTTCGGGCGTCTTC.